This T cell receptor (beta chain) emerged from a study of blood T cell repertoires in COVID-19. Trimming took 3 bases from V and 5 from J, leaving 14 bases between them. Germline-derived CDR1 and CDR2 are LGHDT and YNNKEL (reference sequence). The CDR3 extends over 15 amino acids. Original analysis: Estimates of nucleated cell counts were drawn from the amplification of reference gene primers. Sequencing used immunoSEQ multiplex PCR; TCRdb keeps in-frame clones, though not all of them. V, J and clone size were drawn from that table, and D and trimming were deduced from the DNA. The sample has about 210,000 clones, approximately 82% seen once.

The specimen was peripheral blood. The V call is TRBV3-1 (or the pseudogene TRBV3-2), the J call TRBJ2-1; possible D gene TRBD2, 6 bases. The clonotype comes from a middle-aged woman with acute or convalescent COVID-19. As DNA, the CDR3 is TGTGCCAGCAGCCAGCACGGGGGACTTCACAATGAGCAGTTCTTC. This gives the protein CASSQHGGLHNEQFF.